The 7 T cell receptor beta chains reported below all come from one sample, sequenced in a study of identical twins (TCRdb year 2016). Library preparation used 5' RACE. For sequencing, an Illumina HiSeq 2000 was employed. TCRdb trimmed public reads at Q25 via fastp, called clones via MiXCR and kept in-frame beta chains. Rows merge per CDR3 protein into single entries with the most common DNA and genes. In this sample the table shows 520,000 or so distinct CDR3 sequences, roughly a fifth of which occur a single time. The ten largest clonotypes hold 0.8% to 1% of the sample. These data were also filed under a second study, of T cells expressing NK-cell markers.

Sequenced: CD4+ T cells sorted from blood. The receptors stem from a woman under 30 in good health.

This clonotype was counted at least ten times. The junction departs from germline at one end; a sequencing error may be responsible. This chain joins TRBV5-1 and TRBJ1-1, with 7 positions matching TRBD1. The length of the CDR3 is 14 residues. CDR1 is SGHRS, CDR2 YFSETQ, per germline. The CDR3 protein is CASSLGTANTEAFF. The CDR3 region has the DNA TGTGCCAGCAGCCTCGGGACAGCAAACACTGAAGCTTTCTTT.

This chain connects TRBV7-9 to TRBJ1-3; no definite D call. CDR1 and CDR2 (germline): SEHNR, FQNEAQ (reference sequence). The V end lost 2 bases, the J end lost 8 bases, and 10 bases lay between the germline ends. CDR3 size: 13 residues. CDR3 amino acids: CASSLIAVDTIYF. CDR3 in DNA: TGTGCCAGCAGCTTAATCGCGGTGGACACCATATATTTT.

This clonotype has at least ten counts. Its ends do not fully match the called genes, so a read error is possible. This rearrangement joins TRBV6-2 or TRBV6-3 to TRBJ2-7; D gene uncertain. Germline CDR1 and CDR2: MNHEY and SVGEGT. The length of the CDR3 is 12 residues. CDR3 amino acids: CASSYGPYEQYF. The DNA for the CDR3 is TGCGCCAGCAGCTACGGCCCCTACGAGCAGTACTTC.

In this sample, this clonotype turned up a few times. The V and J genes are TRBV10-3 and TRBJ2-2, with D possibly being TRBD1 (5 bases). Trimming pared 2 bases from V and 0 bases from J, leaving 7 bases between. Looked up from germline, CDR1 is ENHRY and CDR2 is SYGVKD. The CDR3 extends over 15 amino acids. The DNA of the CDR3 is TGTGCCATCAGTGAGACAGGCACGAACACCGGGGAGCTGTTTTTT. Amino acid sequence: CAISETGTNTGELFF.

CDR3 nucleotides: TGCAGTGCTAGCAGGGCCTGGGGCACTGAAGCTTTCTTT. Residues: CSASRAWGTEAFF. The chain combines TRBV20-1 with TRBJ1-1; a weak D match, TRBD1 (5 bases). CDR3 length equals 13 residues. Trimming stripped 3 bases from V and 4 bases from J, with 12 bases between. Looked up from germline, CDR1 is DFQATT and CDR2 is SNEGSKA (reference sequence).

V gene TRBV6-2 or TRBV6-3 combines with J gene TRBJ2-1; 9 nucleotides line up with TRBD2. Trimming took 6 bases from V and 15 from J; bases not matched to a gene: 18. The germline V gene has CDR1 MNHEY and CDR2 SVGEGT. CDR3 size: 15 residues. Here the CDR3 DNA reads TGTGCCAGCAGACCGACTAGCGGAGGAGGGGTCACCGGGTTCTTC. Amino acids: CASRPTSGGGVTGFF.

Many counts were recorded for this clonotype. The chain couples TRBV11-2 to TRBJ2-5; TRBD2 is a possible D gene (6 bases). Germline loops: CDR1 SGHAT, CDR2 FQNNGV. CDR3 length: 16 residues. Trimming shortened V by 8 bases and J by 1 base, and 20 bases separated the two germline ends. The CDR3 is CASEDFRWRGQETQYF. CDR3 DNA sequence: TGTGCCAGCGAGGATTTTAGGTGGAGGGGCCAAGAGACCCAGTACTTC. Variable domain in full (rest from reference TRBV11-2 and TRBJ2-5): EAGVAQSPRYKIIEKRQSVAFWCNPISGHATLYWYQQILGQGPKLLIQFQNNGVVDDSQLPKDRFSAERLKGVDSTLKIQPAKLEDSAVYLCASEDFRWRGQETQYFGPGTRLLVL.